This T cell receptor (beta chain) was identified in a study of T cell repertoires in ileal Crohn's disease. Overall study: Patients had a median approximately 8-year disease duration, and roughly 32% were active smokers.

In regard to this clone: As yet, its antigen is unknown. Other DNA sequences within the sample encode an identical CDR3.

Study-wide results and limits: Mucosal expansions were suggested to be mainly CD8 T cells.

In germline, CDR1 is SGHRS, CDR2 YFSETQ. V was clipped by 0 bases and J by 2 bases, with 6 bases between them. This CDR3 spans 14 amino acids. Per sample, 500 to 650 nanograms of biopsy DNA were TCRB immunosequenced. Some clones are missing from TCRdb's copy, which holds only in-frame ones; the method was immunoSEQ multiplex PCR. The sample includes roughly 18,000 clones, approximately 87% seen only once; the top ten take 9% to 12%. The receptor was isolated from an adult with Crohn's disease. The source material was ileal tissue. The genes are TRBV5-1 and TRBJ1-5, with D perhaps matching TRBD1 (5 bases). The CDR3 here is CASSLAGGNQPQHF. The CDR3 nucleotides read TGCGCCAGCAGCTTGGCGGGGGGCAATCAGCCCCAGCATTTT.